These 4 T cell receptor beta chains came from one sample sequenced in a study of regulatory T cells in long-lasting Graves disease. Stated time point: newly diagnosed GD, antithyroid drugs for less than 3 months. Researchers made the TCR library from RNA that was extracted from PBMCs. Library construction for TCR beta used iRepertoire HTBI primers and Arm-PCR of CDR3 regions. TCRdb re-called the multiplex PCR reads with MiXCR, one entry per CDR3 protein. The sample lists roughly 510,000 distinct CDR3 sequences, roughly 15% seen once, with 12% in the top ten. The same data also contributed to another study, on T cells in Graves' hyperthyroidism and ophthalmopathy.

The specimen comprised peripheral blood mononuclear cells (PBMCs), sampled at new diagnosis, from a patient treated with antithyroid drugs. The origin of the receptors is a man aged 18 to 30 with Graves disease.

This clonotype came up a few times. V usage is TRBV27 and J usage is TRBJ2-7; D is unclear. The V gene lost 8 bases and the J gene lost 3 bases, with 14 bases spanning the gap. From germline, CDR1 is MNHEY and CDR2 SMNVEV (reference sequence). This CDR3 is 13 amino acids long. The CDR3: CASRLKLGYEQYF. The CDR3 region has the DNA TGTGCCAGCCGACTTAAATTGGGCTACGAGCAGTACTTC.

This clonotype was counted between two and nine times. V usage is TRBV6-5 and J usage is TRBJ2-5; D gene unclear. The V end lost 0 bases, the J end lost 5 bases, and 10 bases lay between the germline ends. CDR1 MNHEY and CDR2 SVGAGI come from the germline V gene. The CDR3 is 14 amino acids. The CDR3, as DNA: TGTGCCAGCAGTTACTCGGGGTTAGGGGAGACCCAGTACTTC. Translation gives CASSYSGLGETQYF.

This clonotype was counted a few times. The rearrangement joins TRBV7-6 to TRBJ2-2; no clear D gene. The CDR3 is 16 amino acids. Germline V gene data show CDR1 as SGHVS and CDR2 as FNYEAQ. V gave up 7 bases and J gave up 3 bases, with 18 bases separating them. The CDR3 bases are TGTGCCAGCAAACCGAAGCCCGGGTGGGACACCGGGGAGCTGTTTTTT. This gives the protein CASKPKPGWDTGELFF.

In its sample, this clonotype was seen many times. The chain links TRBV5-1 to TRBJ2-7; 8 nucleotides match TRBD1. Germline CDR1 reads SGHRS; CDR2 reads YFSETQ. V shed 0 bases and J 2 bases; nucleotides not matched to a gene: 4. This CDR3 region has 15 residues. CDR3 coding DNA: TGCGCCAGCAGCTTGGGGACAGGGATAGCCTACGAGCAGTACTTC. Amino acids: CASSLGTGIAYEQYF.